This T cell receptor (beta chain) came from a study of identical twins. cDNA carried unique molecular identifiers, and a universal primer site was added by template switching. TCRdb re-called the 5' RACE reads through MiXCR, storing one row per CDR3 protein. The repertoire consists of 350,000 to 400,000 distinct CDR3 sequences, with around 9% occurring once and the leading ten covering approximately 8.9%. Findings of the study overall: Compared with unrelated sharing, twin-shared out-of-frame alpha sequences had more low-probability sequences.

This clonotype came up many times. What it binds is not known. Germline CDR1 is SGHTA and CDR2 is FQGNSA. V shed 1 base and J 2 bases; nucleotides not matched to a gene: 4. The CDR3 spans 16 residues. Sequencing was done on a sample of naive T cells sorted from blood. This sequence was found in a woman between 45 and 60 years old in good health. The chain has TRBV7-2 and TRBJ2-1; 8 bases match TRBD2. CDR3 amino acids: CASSLGGAGAYNEQFF. The CDR3 DNA reads as TGTGCCAGCAGCTTAGGCGGAGCGGGAGCCTACAATGAGCAGTTCTTC.